The source of this TCR beta chain is a study of memory CD4+ T cells and cytomegalovirus serostatus. About the study: Donors were healthy Belgian adults, fewer than ten CMV seropositive and around 23 seronegative.

Notes on this clone: Its antigen is currently unknown.

After removal of 2 bases from V and 0 bases from J, the junction contained 6 bases not matched to a gene. The germline CDR1 and CDR2 sequences are ENHRY and SYGVKD. This CDR3 is 17 amino acids long. General study findings and limits: Of more than 150 reported CMV TCRbeta sequences, under 70 were found in memory CD4+ repertoires. The CMV-associated TCR signature appears largely within the CD4+ memory repertoire.

The sort gate was single viable CD3+CD4+CD8-CD45RO+ cells for memory CD4+ T cells. The table came from immunoSEQ multiplex PCR; TCRdb's copy has only in-frame clones and leaves some out. The repertoire includes 38,000 or so clones, around 79% of them detected once, and about 0.79% sits in the top ten. The sample comprised memory CD4+ T cells from blood. The V and J genes are TRBV10-3 and TRBJ2-2, with TRBD1 matching 7 bases. This clonotype was sampled from an adult in good health and CMV-seronegative. The CDR3 is CAISEEGAYSNTGELFF. CDR3 in DNA: TGTGCCATCAGTGAGGAGGGGGCCTATTCGAACACCGGGGAGCTGTTTTTT.